The clone carrying this T cell receptor beta chain showed up just a few times. The target antigen is unknown. The sample originates from a study of T cell responses to AZD1222 COVID-19 vaccine. Findings and caveats of the study: Only a handful of AZD1222 recipients, roughly 6 in all, had baseline seropositivity. Within unmutated variant regions lay the reported targets of nearly half of spike-specific TCRs.

TCRdb's copy holds only in-frame clones and misses some; the assay was immunoSEQ multiplex PCR. The data show about 99,000 clones, around 94% seen once. Germline lookup yields CDR1 SGHRS and CDR2 YFSETQ. Trimming stripped 0 bases from V and 1 base from J, with 5 bases between. The CDR3 sequence is 14 residues long. This TCR derives from an adult in good health. This rearrangement joins TRBV5-1 to TRBJ1-3; tentative D call: TRBD1 (5 bases). The material was peripheral blood, obtained on day 0 of AZD1222 vaccination. The CDR3 region is CASSLDRSGNTIYF. The CDR3 DNA follows: TGCGCCAGCAGCTTGGACAGGTCTGGAAACACCATATATTTT.